This T cell receptor beta chain emerged from a study of identical twins (dated by TCRdb to the mid-2010s). About the study as a whole: To test whether fetal clonotypes persist, the study used deep sequencing on TCR alpha and beta repertoires from monozygotic twins, unrelated adults of various ages, and cord blood. To rule out contamination, the twin experiments were replicated at different times with different library preparation protocols. Study-level results and caveats: Because the same donors could not be followed over many years, conclusions were based on cross-sectional statistical analysis. In beta out-of-frame sequences, excess twin sharing was weaker, because having fewer shared sequences lowered the signal-to-noise ratio. Out-of-frame TCR alpha sequences shared between twins showed an excess of low generation-probability sequences compared with coincidental sharing between unrelated individuals. In monozygotic twins, recombination models systematically underestimated out-of-frame TCR alpha sharing, but the models matched the sharing seen between unrelated individuals. Zero-insertion analyses could be partly confounded by invariant T cells such as MAIT and iNKT, although diverse VJ usage argued against such confounding for most clonotypes. Abundant cord blood beta clonotypes had fewer insertions, young adult naive repertoires showed a similar but weaker trend, and memory repertoires showed no such trend.

This clonotype appeared a few times. What this receptor recognizes is not known. Per-nucleotide qualities are absent, and no much larger clonotype sits a single base away. Only healthy Caucasian donors were included. The twin cohort comprised three pairs of female monozygotic twins, all aged about 18 to 29 years. Positive isolation kits from Invitrogen were used to isolate CD4+ and CD8+ T cell populations. The protocol used for the library was 5' RACE. The listed sequencing device is Illumina HiSeq 2000. Template switching introduced a universal primer binding site; the final cDNA contained a unique molecular identifier, enabling accurate counting of TCR cDNA molecules. Specific primers in the conserved constant-segment region were used to synthesize first-strand cDNA for the TCR alpha and beta chains. To control for contamination, every cDNA library carried two barcodes: a SMART-Mk sample barcode plus Illumina barcodes. TruSeq adapter sequences, together with Illumina sample barcodes, were added in two successive PCR steps. The Illumina HiSeq platform was used with custom primers to sequence TCR alpha and beta cDNA libraries. As for how the authors treated the data: Raw reads were processed with MiGEC to extract unique molecular identifiers, and MiXCR was used to determine CDR3 positions. Recombination models were inferred per individual with the repgenHMM and IGoR tools using an EM algorithm. The tcR package in R was used for shared clonotype analysis, with sharing normalized by the product of cloneset sizes. Out-of-frame nonproductive sequences were analyzed to study raw recombination free of thymic and clonal selection effects. The public reads were run again by TCRdb, first through fastp at Q25 and then through MiXCR, and only productive beta chains were kept. One record per CDR3 amino acid sequence lists the most common genes and DNA. The authors' filters were not applied to this entry. The sample records some 570,000 distinct CDR3 sequences, about a fifth of which are singletons. The ten largest clones take up more than 0.4% of the sample.

The same sample was also studied in work on yellow fever vaccine responses in identical twins. That second report states: The authors reported that the T cell response to vaccination in identical twins appeared partly convergent and partly personalized. In identical twins, the study followed T cell clones that responded to the vaccine with precision.

This receptor was obtained from a woman aged 18-29 years in good health. The sample was CD4+ T cells sorted from blood.

The CDR3 corresponds to CASSHRQGAMNNEQFF. The sequence in DNA is TGTGCCAGCAGCCACAGACAGGGGGCGATGAACAATGAGCAGTTCTTC. The chain is assembled from TRBV3-1 and TRBJ2-1; TRBD1 matches 10 bases in the middle. V is cut back by 3 bases and J by 5 bases, with 7 bases in the junction unmatched. The CDR3 covers 16 residues, taking in both the cysteine and the phenylalanine. The only DNA kept is the CDR3, 48 bases in frame from the first base. The germline V gene (reference sequence) specifies LGHDT as CDR1 and YNNKEL as CDR2.